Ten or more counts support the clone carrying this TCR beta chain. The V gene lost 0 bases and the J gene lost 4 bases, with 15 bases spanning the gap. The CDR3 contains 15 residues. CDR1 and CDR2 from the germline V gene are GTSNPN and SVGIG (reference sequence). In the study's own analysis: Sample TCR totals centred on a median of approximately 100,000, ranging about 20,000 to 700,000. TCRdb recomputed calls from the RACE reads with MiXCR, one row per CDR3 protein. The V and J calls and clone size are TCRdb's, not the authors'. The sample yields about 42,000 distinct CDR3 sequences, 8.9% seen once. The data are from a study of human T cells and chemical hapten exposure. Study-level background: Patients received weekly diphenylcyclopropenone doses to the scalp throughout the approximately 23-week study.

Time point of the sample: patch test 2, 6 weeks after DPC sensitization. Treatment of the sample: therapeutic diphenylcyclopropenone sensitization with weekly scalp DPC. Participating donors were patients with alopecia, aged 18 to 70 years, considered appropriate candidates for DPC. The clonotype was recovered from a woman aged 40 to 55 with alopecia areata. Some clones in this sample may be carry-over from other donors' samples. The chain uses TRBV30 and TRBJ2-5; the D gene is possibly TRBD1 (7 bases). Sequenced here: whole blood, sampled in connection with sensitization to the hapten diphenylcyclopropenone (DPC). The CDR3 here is CAWSVVQGGSETQYF. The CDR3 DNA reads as TGTGCCTGGAGTGTAGTCCAGGGGGGATCAGAGACCCAGTACTTC. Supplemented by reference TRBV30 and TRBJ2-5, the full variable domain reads SQTIHQWPATLVQPVGSPLSLECTVEGTSNPNLYWYRQAAGRGLQLLFYSVGIGQISSEVPQNLSASRPQDRQFILSSKKLLLSDSGFYLCAWSVVQGGSETQYFGPGTRLLVL.